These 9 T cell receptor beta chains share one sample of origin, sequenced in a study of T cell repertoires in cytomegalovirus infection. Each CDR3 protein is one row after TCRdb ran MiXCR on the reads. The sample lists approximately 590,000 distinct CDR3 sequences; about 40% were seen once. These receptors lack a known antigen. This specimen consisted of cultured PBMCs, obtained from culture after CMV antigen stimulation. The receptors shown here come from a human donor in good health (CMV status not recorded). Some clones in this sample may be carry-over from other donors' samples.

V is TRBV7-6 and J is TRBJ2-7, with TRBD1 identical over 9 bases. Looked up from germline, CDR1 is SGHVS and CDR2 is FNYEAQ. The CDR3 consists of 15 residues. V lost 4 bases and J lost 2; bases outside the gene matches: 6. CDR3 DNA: TGTGCCAGCAGCTCGGGGGACAGGGAAGCCTACGAGCAGTACTTC. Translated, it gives CASSSGDREAYEQYF. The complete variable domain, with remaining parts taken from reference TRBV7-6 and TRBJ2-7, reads GAGVSQSPRYKVTKRGQDVALRCDPISGHVSLYWYRQALGQGPEFLTYFNYEAQQDKSGLPNDRFSAERPEGSISTLTIQRTEQRDSAMYRCASSSGDREAYEQYFGPGTRLTVT.

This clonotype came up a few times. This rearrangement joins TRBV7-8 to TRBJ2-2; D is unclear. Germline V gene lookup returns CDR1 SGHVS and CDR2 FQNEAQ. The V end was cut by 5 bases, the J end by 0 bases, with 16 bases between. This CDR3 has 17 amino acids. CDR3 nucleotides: TGTGCCAGCAGCCCGCACCGTCCTCCCGCGAACACCGGGGAGCTGTTTTTT. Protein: CASSPHRPPANTGELFF.

CDR3 region: CASSFSDRGNEQFF. The CDR3 DNA is TGTGCCAGCAGCTTCTCCGACAGGGGCAATGAGCAGTTCTTC. The J gene is TRBJ2-1, the V gene TRBV7-7; 8 positions agree with TRBD1. The CDR3 is 14 residues long. CDR1 and CDR2 (germline): SSHAT, FNYEAQ (reference sequence). The junction had 4 bases not matched to a gene; V was cut back by 3 bases and J by 6 bases.

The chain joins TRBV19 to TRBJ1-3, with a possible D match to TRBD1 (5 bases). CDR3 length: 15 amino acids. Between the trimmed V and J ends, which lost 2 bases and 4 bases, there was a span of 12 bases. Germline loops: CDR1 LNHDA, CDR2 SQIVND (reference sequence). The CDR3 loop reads CASSISTGEGNTIYF. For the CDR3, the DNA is TGTGCCAGTAGTATATCTACAGGTGAAGGAAACACCATATATTTT.

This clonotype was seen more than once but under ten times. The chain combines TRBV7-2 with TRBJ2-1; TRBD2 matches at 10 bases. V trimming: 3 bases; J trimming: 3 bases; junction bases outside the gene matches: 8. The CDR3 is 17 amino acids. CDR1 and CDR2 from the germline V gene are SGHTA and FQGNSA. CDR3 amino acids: CASSFPMSGGGYNEQFF. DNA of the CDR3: TGTGCCAGCAGCTTCCCGATGAGCGGGGGGGGCTACAATGAGCAGTTCTTC.

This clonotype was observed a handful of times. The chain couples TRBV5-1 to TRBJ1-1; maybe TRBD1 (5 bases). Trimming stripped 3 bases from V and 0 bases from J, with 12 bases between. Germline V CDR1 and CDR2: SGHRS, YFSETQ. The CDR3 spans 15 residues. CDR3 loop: CASSWDGLMNTEAFF. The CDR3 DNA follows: TGCGCCAGCAGCTGGGACGGCCTGATGAACACTGAAGCTTTCTTT.

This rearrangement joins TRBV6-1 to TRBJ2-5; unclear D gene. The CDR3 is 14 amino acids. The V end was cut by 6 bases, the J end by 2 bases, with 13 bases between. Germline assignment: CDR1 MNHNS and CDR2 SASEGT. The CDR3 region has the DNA TGTGCCAGCAGGTCTACAGCTACTCAAGAGACCCAGTACTTC. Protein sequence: CASRSTATQETQYF.

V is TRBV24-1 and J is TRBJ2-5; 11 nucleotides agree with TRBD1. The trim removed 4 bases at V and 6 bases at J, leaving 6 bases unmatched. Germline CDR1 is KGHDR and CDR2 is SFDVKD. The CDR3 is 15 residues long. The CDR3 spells CATSDPGTGGQTQYF. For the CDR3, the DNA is TGTGCCACCAGTGACCCCGGGACAGGGGGTCAGACCCAGTACTTC.

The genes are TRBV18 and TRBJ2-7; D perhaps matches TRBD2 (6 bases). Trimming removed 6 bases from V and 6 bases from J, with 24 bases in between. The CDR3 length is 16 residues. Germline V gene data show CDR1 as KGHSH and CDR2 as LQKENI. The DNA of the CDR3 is TGTGCCAGCTCGCCGTCGGGGGTGGGCTACCTCTCCGAGCAGTACTTC. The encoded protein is CASSPSGVGYLSEQYF.